This entry concerns a single T cell receptor (beta chain). The antigen is undetermined. Time point indicated: week 5, during vaccination. Each dose of the vaccine consisted of 300 ug of mutant IDH1 20-mer peptide, with topical imiquimod. Deletions cut 8 bases from V and 1 base from J, with 18 bases between. Germline CDR1 is KGHSH and CDR2 is LQKENI. The CDR3 runs to 16 residues. The entry originates in a study of a mutant IDH1 vaccine in newly diagnosed glioma. Libraries were prepared by immunoSEQ multiplex PCR; TCRdb keeps only in-frame clonotypes and omits some of them. Among over 55,000 clones listed, approximately 86% were seen once.

The specimen comprised PBMCs, sampled from a glioma patient whose treatment included an IDH1 peptide vaccine. The TCR sequence derives from a young woman with glioma. Some clones in this sample may be carry-over from other donors' samples. The chain employs TRBV18 and TRBJ1-5; tentatively, D is TRBD1 (5 bases). The CDR3 region has the DNA TGTGCCAGCGCAAGCTCCGGGGGAGAGAGCAATCAGCCCCAGCATTTT. This translates into CASASSGGESNQPQHF.